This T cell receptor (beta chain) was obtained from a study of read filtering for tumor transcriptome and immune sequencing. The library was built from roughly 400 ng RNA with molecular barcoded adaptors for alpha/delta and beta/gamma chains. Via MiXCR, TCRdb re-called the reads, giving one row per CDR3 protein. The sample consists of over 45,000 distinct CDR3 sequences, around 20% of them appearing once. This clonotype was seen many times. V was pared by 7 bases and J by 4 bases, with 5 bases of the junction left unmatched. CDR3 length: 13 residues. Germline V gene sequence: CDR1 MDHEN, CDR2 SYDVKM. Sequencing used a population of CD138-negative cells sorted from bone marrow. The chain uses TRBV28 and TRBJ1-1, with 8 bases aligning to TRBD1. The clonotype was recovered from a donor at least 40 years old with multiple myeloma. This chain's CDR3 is CASNPTGVTEAFF. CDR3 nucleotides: TGTGCCAGCAATCCGACAGGGGTCACTGAAGCTTTCTTT.